The 21 T cell receptor beta chains below come from one sample, sequenced in a study of T cells expressing NK-cell markers. Using the 5' RACE reads, TCRdb records one entry per CDR3 protein without DNA. This sample carries 300,000 to 450,000 distinct CDR3 sequences, with roughly 5.5% going to the ten biggest clones. Sequenced: blood T cells: a sorted CD56 or NKG2C T cell subset, CD4+ or CD8+ T cells, or bulk PBMC T cells (not recorded which). These TCRs come from a man aged 18-69 years in good health.

The CDR3 sequence is CASSLGRDRVRNEQYF. This chain connects TRBV5-1 to TRBJ2-7; TCRdb selects TRBD1, and the lack of DNA leaves this call unchecked. CDR3 size: 16 residues. Germline V gene lookup returns CDR1 SGHRS and CDR2 YFSETQ.

This sequence joins TRBV7-9 and TRBJ1-6; with no DNA, the TCRdb D assignment of TRBD1 cannot be verified. This CDR3 has 14 residues. The germline CDR1 and CDR2 sequences are SEHNR and FQNEAQ (reference sequence). The CDR3 sequence: CASSTAGDGSPLHF.

V gene TRBV7-8 combines with J gene TRBJ2-5; TCRdb's D gene call, TRBD1, goes unchecked for lack of DNA. The CDR3 has 15 amino acids. Germline V gives CDR1 SGHVS, CDR2 FQNEAQ. The chain's CDR3 is CASIPLWGARETQYF.

J is TRBJ1-1 and V is TRBV7-9. The CDR3 is 13 residues long. The germline V gene has CDR1 SEHNR and CDR2 FQNEAQ (reference sequence). The CDR3 here is CASSFRWDTEAFF.

This chain links TRBV7-8 with TRBJ2-5; the TCRdb call, TRBD1, lacks DNA for checking. Germline V gene sequence: CDR1 SGHVS, CDR2 FQNEAQ. This CDR3 comprises 14 residues. The CDR3 region is CASNQFRGVETQYF.

The chain couples TRBV29-1 to TRBJ1-5; TCRdb's assignment of TRBD1 cannot be checked, as there is no DNA. The CDR3 is 14 amino acids. Germline V gives CDR1 SQVTM, CDR2 ANQGSEA. This chain's CDR3 is CSVGGQGSNQPQHF.

CDR3 sequence: CASSSYGTGHYGYTF. The J gene is TRBJ1-2, the V gene TRBV28; absent DNA, TCRdb's TRBD1 call cannot be checked. From germline, CDR1 is MDHEN and CDR2 SYDVKM. The length of the CDR3 is 15 residues.

This chain connects TRBV7-2 to TRBJ2-7; no DNA is available, so the TRBD2 call from TCRdb remains unchecked. The CDR3 contains 12 residues. Germline-derived CDR1 and CDR2 are SGHTA and FQGNSA. CDR3 sequence reads: CASSRDYPALYF.

V usage is TRBV5-1 and J usage is TRBJ2-7; as DNA is missing, the TRBD1 call by TCRdb cannot be tested. Looked up from germline, CDR1 is SGHRS and CDR2 is YFSETQ. The CDR3 consists of 15 residues. The CDR3 protein is CASSLVGHPPYEQYF. Full variable domain (remainder filled in from reference TRBV5-1 and TRBJ2-7): KAGVTQTPRYLIKTRGQQVTLSCSPISGHRSVSWYQQTPGQGLQFLFEYFSETQRNKGNFPGRFSGRQFSNSRSEMNVSTLELGDSALYLCASSLVGHPPYEQYFGPGTRLTVT.

This rearrangement joins TRBV7-2 to TRBJ2-5; the TCRdb D gene call, TRBD1, has no DNA to confirm it. The CDR3 extends over 14 amino acids. Germline assignment: CDR1 SGHTA and CDR2 FQGNSA. This CDR3 is CASSPGVQGKTQYF.

J is TRBJ2-3 and V is TRBV6-1. Looked up from germline, CDR1 is MNHNS and CDR2 is SASEGT. This CDR3 has 14 amino acids. CDR3 sequence: CASKGVIGTDTQYF.

The rearrangement uses TRBV7-2 and TRBJ1-4. CDR1 is SGHTA and CDR2 is FQGNSA in the germline V gene. The length of the CDR3 is 15 residues. The CDR3 is CASSFSGAEYEKLFF.

This chain uses TRBV7-8 with TRBJ1-5; TCRdb's assignment of TRBD1 cannot be checked, as there is no DNA. The germline CDR1 and CDR2 sequences are SGHVS and FQNEAQ. The CDR3 consists of 15 residues. CDR3 sequence reads: CASSTRDRLGQPQHF.

The CDR3 here is CASSRGGANYEQYF. The chain couples TRBV6-1 to TRBJ2-7; the TCRdb D gene call, TRBD2, has no DNA to confirm it. This CDR3 contains 14 residues. Looked up from germline, CDR1 is MNHNS and CDR2 is SASEGT.

The rearrangement links TRBV12-5 to TRBJ2-3; with no DNA, the TCRdb D assignment of TRBD1 cannot be verified. This CDR3 has 15 amino acids. CDR1 is LGHNT and CDR2 is FRNRAP in the germline V gene. CDR3 in amino acids: CASGPGQTSTDTQYF. Using reference TRBV12-5 and TRBJ2-3 for the parts outside the CDR3, the full variable domain is DARVTQTPRHKVTEMGQEVTMRCQPILGHNTVFWYRQTMMQGLELLAYFRNRAPLDDSGMPKDRFSAEMPDATLATLKIQPSEPRDSAVYFCASGPGQTSTDTQYFGPGTRLTVL.

The chain joins TRBV20-1 to TRBJ1-3; as DNA is missing, the TRBD1 call by TCRdb cannot be tested. The CDR3 runs 14 residues. CDR1 DFQATT and CDR2 SNEGSKA come from the germline V gene (reference sequence). CDR3 sequence reads: CSAPDRGGGNTIYF.

The chain combines TRBV12-3 or TRBV12-4 with TRBJ2-7; as DNA is missing, the TRBD1 call by TCRdb cannot be tested. The length of the CDR3 is 15 residues. CDR3 loop: CASSNRLTGSHEQYF.

The rearrangement uses TRBV24-1 and TRBJ2-1; TCRdb picks TRBD1, but there is no DNA to check that call. Germline lookup yields CDR1 KGHDR and CDR2 SFDVKD. The CDR3 is 15 amino acids. CDR3 sequence reads: CATSEAGTGLNEQFF.

V is TRBV11-2 and J is TRBJ2-4; TCRdb proposes TRBD1, but this gene call is untestable without DNA. The CDR3 consists of 14 residues. The germline V gene encodes CDR1 SGHAT and CDR2 FQNNGV. The CDR3 spells CASSRDIPAGVQYF.

The rearrangement links TRBV20-1 to TRBJ1-1; absent DNA, TCRdb's TRBD1 call cannot be checked. This CDR3 contains 15 residues. The germline V gene has CDR1 DFQATT and CDR2 SNEGSKA (reference sequence). The CDR3 loop reads CSARVVGGPNTEAFF.

The CDR3 is CASSIVRNSGANVLTF. The chain couples TRBV19 to TRBJ2-6. The V gene's germline CDR1 is LNHDA and CDR2 SQIVND (reference sequence). This CDR3 is 16 amino acids long. Drawing the rest from reference TRBV19 and TRBJ2-6, the complete variable domain is DGGITQSPKYLFRKEGQNVTLSCEQNLNHDAMYWYRQDPGQGLRLIYYSQIVNDFQKGDIAEGYSVSREKKESFPLTVTSAQKNPTAFYLCASSIVRNSGANVLTFGAGSRLTVL.